This T cell receptor (beta chain) originates from a study of OX40 agonist ivuxolimab in advanced cancers. Study results and caveats: Both blood CD4+ and CD8+ T cells showed clonal growth by week 6 at 0.1 to 3.0 mg/kg. Averaging showed that CD8+ T cells had more expanded clones than CD4+ did.

Autoimmune disease history or systemic immunosuppression excluded patients. A word on this clone: Its target is unknown.

Assay: immunoSEQ multiplex PCR; the TCRdb copy retains only in-frame clones and omits some. The profile covers 60,000 to 75,000 clones, with about four fifths appearing a single time and 0.85% to 1.3% taken by the ten largest. In germline, CDR1 is KGHSH, CDR2 LQKENI. The CDR3 spans 13 residues. Germline trimming cut 3 bases from V and 9 bases from J; bases unmatched to any gene: 2. This specimen consisted of CD4+ or CD8+ T cells sorted from blood, obtained in a trial of the OX40 agonist ivuxolimab. The receptor comes from an adult with an advanced solid tumor such as melanoma, head and neck, liver or kidney cancer. The chain has TRBV18 and TRBJ2-1, with 10 bases matching TRBD1. The CDR3 nucleotides read TGTGCCAGCTCACCGACAGGGGGCGGTGAGCAGTTCTTC. Protein sequence: CASSPTGGGEQFF.